This T cell receptor beta chain came from a study of human T cells and chemical hapten exposure. The study, taken as a whole, reports: Among TCRs, those above 1 in 1000 frequency were unaffected by DPC sensitization. All donors were alopecia patients, so their immunity may differ from that of healthy people.

This clonotype appeared a few times. What it binds is unknown. The CDR3 runs to 14 residues. V was cut by 8 bases and J by 7 bases, with 21 bases left in between. Germline V gene data show CDR1 as SQVTM and CDR2 as ANQGSEA. Regarding time point: patch test 1, 2 weeks after DPC sensitization. Treatment of the sample: therapeutic diphenylcyclopropenone sensitization with weekly scalp DPC. A single record per CDR3 protein comes from TCRdb applying MiXCR to the RACE reads. The sample yields around 150,000 distinct CDR3 sequences, about 14% seen once. The receptor was isolated from a woman between 25 and 40 years old with alopecia areata. Some clones in this sample may be carry-over from other donors' samples. The chain employs TRBV29-1 and TRBJ2-1, with D possibly being TRBD1 or TRBD2 (5 bases each). The material was whole blood, obtained in connection with sensitization to the hapten diphenylcyclopropenone (DPC). The CDR3, as DNA: TGCAGCACTAGGCGTGGGGTAGGGGTGAATGAGCAGTTCTTC. Translation: CSTRRGVGVNEQFF.